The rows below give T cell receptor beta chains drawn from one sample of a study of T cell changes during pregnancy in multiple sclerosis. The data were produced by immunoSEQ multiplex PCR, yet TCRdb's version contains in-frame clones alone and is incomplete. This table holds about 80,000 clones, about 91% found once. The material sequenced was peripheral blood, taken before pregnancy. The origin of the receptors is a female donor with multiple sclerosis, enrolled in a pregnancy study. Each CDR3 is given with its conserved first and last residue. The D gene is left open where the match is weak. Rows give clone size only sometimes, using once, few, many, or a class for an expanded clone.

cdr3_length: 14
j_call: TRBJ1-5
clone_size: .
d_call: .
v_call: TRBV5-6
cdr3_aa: CASSFYYSNQPQHF
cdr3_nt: TGTGCCAGCAGCTTTTACTACAGCAATCAGCCCCAGCATTTT

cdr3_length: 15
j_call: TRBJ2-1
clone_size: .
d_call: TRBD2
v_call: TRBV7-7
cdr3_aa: CASSRGLAGDNEQFF
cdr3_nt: TGTGCTAGCAGCCGAGGGCTAGCGGGGGACAATGAGCAGTTCTTC

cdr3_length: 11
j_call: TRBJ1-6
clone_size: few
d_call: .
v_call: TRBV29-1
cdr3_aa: CSVARKSPLHF
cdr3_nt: TGCAGCGTTGCCAGGAAGTCACCCCTCCACTTT

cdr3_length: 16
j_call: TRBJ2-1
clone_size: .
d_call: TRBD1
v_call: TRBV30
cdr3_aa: CAWSAWGTGGNNEQFF
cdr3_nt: TGTGCCTGGAGTGCTTGGGGGACAGGGGGAAACAATGAGCAGTTCTTC

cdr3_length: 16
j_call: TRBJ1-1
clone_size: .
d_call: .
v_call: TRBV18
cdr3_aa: CASSPIQIGVNTEAFF
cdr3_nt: TGTGCCAGCTCACCGATTCAGATAGGGGTAAACACTGAAGCTTTCTTT

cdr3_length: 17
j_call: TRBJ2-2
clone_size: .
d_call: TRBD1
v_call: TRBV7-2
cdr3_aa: CASRSTGGGLNTGELFF
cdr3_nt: TGTGCCAGCAGATCGACAGGGGGCGGATTAAACACCGGGGAGCTGTTTTTT

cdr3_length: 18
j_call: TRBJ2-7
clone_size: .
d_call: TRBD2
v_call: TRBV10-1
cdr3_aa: CASSESETSGGSSYEQYF
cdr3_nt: TGCGCCAGCAGTGAGTCGGAGACTAGCGGGGGGAGCTCCTACGAGCAGTACTTC

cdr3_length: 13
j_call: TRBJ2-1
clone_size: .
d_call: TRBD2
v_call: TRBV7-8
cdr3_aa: CASSSSGGAGSFF
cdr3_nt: TGTGCCAGCAGCTCTAGCGGGGGGGCCGGATCTTTCTTC

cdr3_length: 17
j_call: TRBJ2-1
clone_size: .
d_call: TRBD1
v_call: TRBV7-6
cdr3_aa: CASSTNPGTGEYNEQFF
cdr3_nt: TGTGCCAGCAGCACCAACCCCGGGACAGGGGAATACAATGAGCAGTTCTTC

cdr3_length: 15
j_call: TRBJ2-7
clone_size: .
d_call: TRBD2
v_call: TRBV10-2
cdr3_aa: CASSEGLAGPYEQYF
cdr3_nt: TGCGCCAGCAGTGAAGGGCTAGCGGGGCCCTACGAGCAGTACTTC

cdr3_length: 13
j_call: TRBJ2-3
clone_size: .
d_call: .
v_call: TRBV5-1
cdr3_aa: CATGQYPTDTQYF
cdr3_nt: TGCGCCACAGGGCAATACCCGACAGATACGCAGTATTTT

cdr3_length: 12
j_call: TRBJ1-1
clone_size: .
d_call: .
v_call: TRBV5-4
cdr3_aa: CASSLGTGQAFF
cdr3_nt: TGTGCCAGCAGCTTGGGTACAGGCCAAGCTTTCTTT

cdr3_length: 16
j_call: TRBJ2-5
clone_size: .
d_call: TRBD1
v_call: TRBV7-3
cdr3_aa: CASSLRPETGWETQYF
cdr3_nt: TGTGCCAGCAGCTTACGGCCCGAGACAGGGTGGGAGACCCAGTACTTC

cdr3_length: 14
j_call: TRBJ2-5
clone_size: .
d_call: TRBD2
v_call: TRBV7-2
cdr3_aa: CASSSGLAAETQYF
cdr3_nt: TGTGCCAGCAGCTCTGGACTAGCGGCAGAGACCCAGTACTTC

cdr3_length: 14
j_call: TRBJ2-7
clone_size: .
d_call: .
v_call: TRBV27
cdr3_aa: CASSPWGSSYEQYF
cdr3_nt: TGTGCCAGCAGCCCTTGGGGCAGCTCCTACGAGCAGTACTTC

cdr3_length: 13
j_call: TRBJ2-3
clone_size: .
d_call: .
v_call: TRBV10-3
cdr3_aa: CAIGGFSTDTQYF
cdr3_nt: TGTGCCATCGGGGGCTTTAGCACAGATACGCAGTATTTT

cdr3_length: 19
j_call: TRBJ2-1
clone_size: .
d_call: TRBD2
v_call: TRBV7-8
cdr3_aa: CASSPFAGLAGGPRNEQFF
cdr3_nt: TGTGCCAGCAGCCCCTTCGCGGGACTAGCGGGGGGGCCGAGGAATGAGCAGTTCTTC